This T cell receptor (beta chain) was profiled in a study of OX40 agonist ivuxolimab in advanced cancers. Generated by immunoSEQ multiplex PCR, the TCRdb table keeps only in-frame clones and is missing some. There are about 77,000 clones in the sample; roughly 90% occur only once, and 2% to 3% lies in the top ten. Study observations and caveats: CD4+ T cells averaged fewer expanded clones than CD8+ T cells.

To note about this clone: Its antigen remains unknown.

Sequencing used CD4+ or CD8+ T cells sorted from blood, obtained in a trial of the OX40 agonist ivuxolimab. The sequence derives from an adult with an advanced solid tumor such as melanoma, head and neck, liver or kidney cancer.

The chain's CDR3 is CASSEGGLAGAQETQYF. CDR3 nucleotide sequence: TGCGCCAGCAGTGAAGGGGGGCTAGCGGGAGCCCAAGAGACCCAGTACTTC. The chain couples TRBV10-1 to TRBJ2-5; 10 bases align to TRBD2. Germline V lookup: CDR1 WNHNN, CDR2 SYGVQD (reference sequence). The CDR3 totals 17 residues. Trimming removed 3 bases from V and 1 base from J; junction bases left unmatched: 8.